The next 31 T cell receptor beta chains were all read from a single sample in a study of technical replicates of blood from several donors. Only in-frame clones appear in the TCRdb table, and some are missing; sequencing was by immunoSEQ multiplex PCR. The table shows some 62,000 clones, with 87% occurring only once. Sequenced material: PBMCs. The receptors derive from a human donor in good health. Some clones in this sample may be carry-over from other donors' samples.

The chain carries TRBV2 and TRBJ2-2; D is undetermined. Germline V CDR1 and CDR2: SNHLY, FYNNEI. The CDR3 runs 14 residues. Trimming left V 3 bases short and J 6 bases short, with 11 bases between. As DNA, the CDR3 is TGTGCCAGCAGTGACCCCAATCGCGCCGGGGAGCTGTTTTTT. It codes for CASSDPNRAGELFF. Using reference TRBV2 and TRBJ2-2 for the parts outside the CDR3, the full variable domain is EPEVTQTPSHQVTQMGQEVILRCVPISNHLYFYWYRQILGQKVEFLVSFYNNEISEKSEIFDDQFSVERPDGSNFTLKIRSTKLEDSAMYFCASSDPNRAGELFFGEGSRLTVL.

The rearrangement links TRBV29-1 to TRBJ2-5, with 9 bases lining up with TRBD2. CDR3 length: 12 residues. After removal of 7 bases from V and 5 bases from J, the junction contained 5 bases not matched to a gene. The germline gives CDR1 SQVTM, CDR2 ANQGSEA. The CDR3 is CSGGLADETQYF. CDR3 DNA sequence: TGCAGCGGGGGACTAGCAGACGAGACCCAGTACTTC.

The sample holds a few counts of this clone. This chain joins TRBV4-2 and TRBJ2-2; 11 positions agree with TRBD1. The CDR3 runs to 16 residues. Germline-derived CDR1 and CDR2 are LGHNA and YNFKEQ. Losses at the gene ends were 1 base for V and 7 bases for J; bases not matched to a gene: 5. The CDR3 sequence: CASSQAGTGGFGELFF. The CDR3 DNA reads TGTGCCAGCAGCCAAGCCGGGACAGGGGGATTCGGGGAGCTGTTTTTT.

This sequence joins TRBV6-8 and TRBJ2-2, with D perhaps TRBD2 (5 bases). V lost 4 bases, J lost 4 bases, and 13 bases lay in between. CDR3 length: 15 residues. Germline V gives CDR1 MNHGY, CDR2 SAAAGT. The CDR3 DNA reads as TGTGCCAGCAGTTTGGCGCGCGAGGGCACCGGGGAGCTGTTTTTT. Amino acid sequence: CASSLAREGTGELFF.

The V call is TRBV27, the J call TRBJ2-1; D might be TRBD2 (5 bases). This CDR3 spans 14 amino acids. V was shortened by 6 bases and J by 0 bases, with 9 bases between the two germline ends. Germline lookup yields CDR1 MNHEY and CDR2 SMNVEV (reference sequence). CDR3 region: CASSDGNSYNEQFF. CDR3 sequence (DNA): TGTGCCAGCAGCGACGGGAACTCCTACAATGAGCAGTTCTTC.

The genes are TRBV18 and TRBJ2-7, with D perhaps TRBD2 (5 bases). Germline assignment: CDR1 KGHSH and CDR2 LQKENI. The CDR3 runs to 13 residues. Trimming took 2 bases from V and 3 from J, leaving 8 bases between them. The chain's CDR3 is CASSPGLIYEQYF. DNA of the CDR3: TGTGCCAGCTCACCAGGACTCATCTACGAGCAGTACTTC.

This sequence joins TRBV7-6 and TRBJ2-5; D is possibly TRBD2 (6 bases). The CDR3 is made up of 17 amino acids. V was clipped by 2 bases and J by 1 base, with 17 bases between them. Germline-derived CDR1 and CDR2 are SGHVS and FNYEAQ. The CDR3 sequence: CASSLHPPGRTQETQYF. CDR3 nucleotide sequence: TGTGCCAGCAGCTTACACCCACCGGGGAGGACCCAAGAGACCCAGTACTTC.

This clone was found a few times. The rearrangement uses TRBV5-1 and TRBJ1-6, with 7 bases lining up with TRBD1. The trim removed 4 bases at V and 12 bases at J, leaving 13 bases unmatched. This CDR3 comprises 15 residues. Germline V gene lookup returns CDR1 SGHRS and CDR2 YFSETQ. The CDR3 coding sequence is TGCGCCAGCAGCGTCACGGACAGGTCTATGGGACCCCTCCACTTT. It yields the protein CASSVTDRSMGPLHF.

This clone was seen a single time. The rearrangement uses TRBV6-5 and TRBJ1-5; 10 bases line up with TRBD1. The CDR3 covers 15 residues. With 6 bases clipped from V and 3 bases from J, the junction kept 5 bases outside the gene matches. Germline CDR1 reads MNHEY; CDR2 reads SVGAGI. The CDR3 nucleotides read TGTGCCAGCAGGACCGGGACAGGGGACAATCAGCCCCAGCATTTT. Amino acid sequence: CASRTGTGDNQPQHF.

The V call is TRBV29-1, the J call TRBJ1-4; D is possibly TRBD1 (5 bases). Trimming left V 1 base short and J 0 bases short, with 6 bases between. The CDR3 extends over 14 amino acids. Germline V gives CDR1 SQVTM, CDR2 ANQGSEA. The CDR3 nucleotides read TGCAGCGTTGAAGGGACAACAACTAATGAAAAACTGTTTTTT. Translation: CSVEGTTTNEKLFF.

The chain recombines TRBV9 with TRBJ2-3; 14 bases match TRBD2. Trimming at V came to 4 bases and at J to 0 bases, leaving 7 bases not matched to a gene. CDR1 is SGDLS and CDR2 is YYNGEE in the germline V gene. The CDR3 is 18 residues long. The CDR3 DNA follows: TGTGCCAGCAGCTTGGGACTAGCGGGGGTCACTAGCACAGATACGCAGTATTTT. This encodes CASSLGLAGVTSTDTQYF.

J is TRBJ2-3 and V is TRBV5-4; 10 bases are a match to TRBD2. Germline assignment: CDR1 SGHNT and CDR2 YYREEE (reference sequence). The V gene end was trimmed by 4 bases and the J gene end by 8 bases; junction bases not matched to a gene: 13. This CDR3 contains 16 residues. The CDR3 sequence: CASSLYGLAEKSTQYF. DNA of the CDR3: TGTGCCAGCAGCCTGTACGGACTAGCGGAAAAGAGTACGCAGTATTTT.

CDR3 amino acids: CASSPGQSYGYTF. In DNA form, the CDR3 reads TGTGCCAGCAGCCCCGGACAGAGCTATGGCTACACCTTC. The V gene is TRBV6-6, the J gene TRBJ1-2; a possible D gene is TRBD1 (6 bases). The CDR3 covers 13 residues. Deletions cut 6 bases from V and 4 bases from J, with 12 bases between. Germline values: CDR1 MNHNY, CDR2 SVGAGI (reference sequence).

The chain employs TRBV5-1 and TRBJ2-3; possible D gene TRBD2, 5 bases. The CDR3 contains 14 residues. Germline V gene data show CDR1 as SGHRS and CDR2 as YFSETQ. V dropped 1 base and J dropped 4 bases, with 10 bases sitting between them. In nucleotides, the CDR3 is TGCGCCAGCAGCTTGTTGGTGGGAGCAGATACGCAGTATTTT. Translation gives CASSLLVGADTQYF.

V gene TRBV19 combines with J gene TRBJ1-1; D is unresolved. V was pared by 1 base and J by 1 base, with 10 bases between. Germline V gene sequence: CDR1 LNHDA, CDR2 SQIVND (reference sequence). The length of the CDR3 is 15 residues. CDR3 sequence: CASSIAITQNTEAFF. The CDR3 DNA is TGTGCCAGTAGTATAGCCATTACTCAGAACACTGAAGCTTTCTTT.

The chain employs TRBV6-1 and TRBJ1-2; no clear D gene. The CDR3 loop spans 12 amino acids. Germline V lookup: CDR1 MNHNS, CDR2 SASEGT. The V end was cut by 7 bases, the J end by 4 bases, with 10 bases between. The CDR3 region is CASKNTVYGYTF. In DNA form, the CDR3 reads TGTGCCAGCAAAAACACAGTCTATGGCTACACCTTC.

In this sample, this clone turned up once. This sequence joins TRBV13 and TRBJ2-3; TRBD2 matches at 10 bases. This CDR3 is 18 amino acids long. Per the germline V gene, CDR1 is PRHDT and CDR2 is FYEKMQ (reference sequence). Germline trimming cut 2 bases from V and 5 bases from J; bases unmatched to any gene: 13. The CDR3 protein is CASSLRSGRAGSRDTQYF. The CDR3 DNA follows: TGTGCCAGCAGCTTAAGAAGCGGGAGGGCCGGTAGTAGAGATACGCAGTATTTT. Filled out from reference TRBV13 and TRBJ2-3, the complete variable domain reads AAGVIQSPRHLIKEKRETATLKCYPIPRHDTVYWYQQGPGQDPQFLISFYEKMQSDKGSIPDRFSAQQFSDYHSELNMSSLELGDSALYFCASSLRSGRAGSRDTQYFGPGTRLTVL.

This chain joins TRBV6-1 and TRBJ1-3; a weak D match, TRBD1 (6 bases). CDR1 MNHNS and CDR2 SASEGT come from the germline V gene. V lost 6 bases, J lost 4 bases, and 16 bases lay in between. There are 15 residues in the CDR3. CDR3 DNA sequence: TGTGCCAGCAGCCGACAACAGGGATCCGGAAACACCATATATTTT. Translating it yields CASSRQQGSGNTIYF.

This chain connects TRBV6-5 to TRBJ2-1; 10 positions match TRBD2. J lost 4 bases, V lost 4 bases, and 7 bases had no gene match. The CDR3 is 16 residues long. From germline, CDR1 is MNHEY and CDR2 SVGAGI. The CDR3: CASSLIAGGIYNEQFF. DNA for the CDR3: TGTGCCAGCAGTTTAATAGCGGGGGGAATTTACAATGAGCAGTTCTTC.

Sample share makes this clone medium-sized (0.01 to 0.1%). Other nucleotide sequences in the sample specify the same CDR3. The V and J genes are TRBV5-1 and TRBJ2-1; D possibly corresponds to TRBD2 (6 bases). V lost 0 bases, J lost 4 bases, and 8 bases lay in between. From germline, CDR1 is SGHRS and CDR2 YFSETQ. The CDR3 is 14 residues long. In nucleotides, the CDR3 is TGCGCCAGCAGCTTGGGGGGAGGATACAATGAGCAGTTCTTC. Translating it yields CASSLGGGYNEQFF.

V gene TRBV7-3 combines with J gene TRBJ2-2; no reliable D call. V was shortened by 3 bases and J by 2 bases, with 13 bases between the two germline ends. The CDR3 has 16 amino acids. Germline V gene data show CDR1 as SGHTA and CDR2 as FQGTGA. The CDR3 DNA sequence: TGTGCCAGCAGCTTGGGTTTCACAGTAAACACCGGGGAGCTGTTTTTT. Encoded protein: CASSLGFTVNTGELFF.

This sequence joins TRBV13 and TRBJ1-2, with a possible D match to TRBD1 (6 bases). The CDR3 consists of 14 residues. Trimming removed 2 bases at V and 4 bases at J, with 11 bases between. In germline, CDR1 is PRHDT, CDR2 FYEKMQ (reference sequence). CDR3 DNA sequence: TGTGCCAGCAGCTTAAACAGGGCCCTCTATGGCTACACCTTC. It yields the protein CASSLNRALYGYTF.

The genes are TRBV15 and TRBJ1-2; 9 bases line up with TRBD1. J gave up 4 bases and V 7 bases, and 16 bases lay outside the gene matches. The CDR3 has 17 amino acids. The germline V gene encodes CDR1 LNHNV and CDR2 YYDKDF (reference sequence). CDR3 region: CATNRPGQGRDSYGYTF. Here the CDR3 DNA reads TGTGCCACCAACCGACCCGGACAGGGGAGGGATTCCTATGGCTACACCTTC.

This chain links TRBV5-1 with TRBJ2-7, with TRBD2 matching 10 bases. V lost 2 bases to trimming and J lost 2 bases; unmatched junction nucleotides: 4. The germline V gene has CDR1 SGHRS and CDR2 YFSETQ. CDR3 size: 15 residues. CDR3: CASSFAGTSAYEQYF. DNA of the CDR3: TGCGCCAGCAGCTTTGCCGGGACTAGCGCCTACGAGCAGTACTTC. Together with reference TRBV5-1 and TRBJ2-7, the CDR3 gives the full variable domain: KAGVTQTPRYLIKTRGQQVTLSCSPISGHRSVSWYQQTPGQGLQFLFEYFSETQRNKGNFPGRFSGRQFSNSRSEMNVSTLELGDSALYLCASSFAGTSAYEQYFGPGTRLTVT.

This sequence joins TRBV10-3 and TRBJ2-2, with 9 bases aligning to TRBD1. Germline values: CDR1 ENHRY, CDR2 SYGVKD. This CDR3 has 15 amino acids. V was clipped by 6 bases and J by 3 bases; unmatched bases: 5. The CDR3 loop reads CAIRTGGADTGELFF. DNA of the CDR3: TGTGCCATCAGAACAGGGGGCGCGGACACCGGGGAGCTGTTTTTT.

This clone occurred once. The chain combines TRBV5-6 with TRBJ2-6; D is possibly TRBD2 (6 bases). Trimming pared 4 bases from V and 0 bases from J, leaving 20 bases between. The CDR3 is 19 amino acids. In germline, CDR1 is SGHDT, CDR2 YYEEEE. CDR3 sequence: CASSLIPGRRGSGANVLTF. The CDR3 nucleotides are TGTGCCAGCAGCCTTATCCCGGGACGGAGGGGCTCTGGGGCCAACGTCCTGACTTTC.

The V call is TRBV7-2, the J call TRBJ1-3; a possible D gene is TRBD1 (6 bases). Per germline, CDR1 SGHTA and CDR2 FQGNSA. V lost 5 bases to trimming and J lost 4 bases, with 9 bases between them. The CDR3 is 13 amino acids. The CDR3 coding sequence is TGTGCCAGCAGCCCCGACAGGGGAAACACCATATATTTT. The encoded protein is CASSPDRGNTIYF. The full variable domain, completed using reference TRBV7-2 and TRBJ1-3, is GAGVSQSPSNKVTEKGKDVELRCDPISGHTALYWYRQSLGQGLEFLIYFQGNSAPDKSGLPSDRFSAERTGGSVSTLTIQRTQQEDSAVYLCASSPDRGNTIYFGEGSWLTVV.

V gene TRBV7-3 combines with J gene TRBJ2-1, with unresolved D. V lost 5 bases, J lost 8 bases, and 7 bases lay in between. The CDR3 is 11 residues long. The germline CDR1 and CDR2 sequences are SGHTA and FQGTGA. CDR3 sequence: CASSAGDEQFF. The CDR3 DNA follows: TGTGCCAGCAGCGCCGGAGATGAGCAGTTCTTC.

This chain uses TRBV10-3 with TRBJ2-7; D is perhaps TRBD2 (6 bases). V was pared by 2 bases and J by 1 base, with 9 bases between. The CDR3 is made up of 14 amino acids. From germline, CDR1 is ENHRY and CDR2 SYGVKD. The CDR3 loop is CAISEAGLSYEQYF. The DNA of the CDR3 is TGTGCCATCAGTGAGGCGGGACTGTCCTACGAGCAGTACTTC.

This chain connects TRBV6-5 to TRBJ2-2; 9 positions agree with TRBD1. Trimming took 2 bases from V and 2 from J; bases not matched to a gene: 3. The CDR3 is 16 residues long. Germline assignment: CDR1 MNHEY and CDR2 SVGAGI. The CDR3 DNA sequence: TGTGCCAGCAGTTACCTCACAGGGGGCAACACCGGGGAGCTGTTTTTT. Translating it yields CASSYLTGGNTGELFF.

The CDR3 DNA sequence: TGTGCCAGCAGCTTTTCCTCCGGGACTAGCGGGGGAGTGGAAGAGACCCAGTACTTC. Protein sequence: CASSFSSGTSGGVEETQYF. V gene TRBV13 combines with J gene TRBJ2-5; 14 bases fit TRBD2. The germline CDR1 and CDR2 sequences are PRHDT and FYEKMQ (reference sequence). The CDR3 covers 19 residues. V gave up 3 bases and J gave up 3 bases; unmatched junction bases: 12.